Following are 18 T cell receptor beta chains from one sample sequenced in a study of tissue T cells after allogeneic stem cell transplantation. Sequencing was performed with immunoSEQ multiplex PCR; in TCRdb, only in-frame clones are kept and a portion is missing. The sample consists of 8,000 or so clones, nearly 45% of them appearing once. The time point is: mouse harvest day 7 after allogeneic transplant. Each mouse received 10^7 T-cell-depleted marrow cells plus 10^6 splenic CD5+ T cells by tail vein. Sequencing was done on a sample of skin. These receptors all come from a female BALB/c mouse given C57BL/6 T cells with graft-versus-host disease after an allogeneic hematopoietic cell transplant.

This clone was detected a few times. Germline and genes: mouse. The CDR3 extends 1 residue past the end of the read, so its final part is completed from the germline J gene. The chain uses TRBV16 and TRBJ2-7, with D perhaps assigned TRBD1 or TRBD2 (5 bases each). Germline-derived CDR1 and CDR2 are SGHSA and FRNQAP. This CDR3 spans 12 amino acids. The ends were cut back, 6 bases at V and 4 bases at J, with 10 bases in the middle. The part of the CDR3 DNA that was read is TGTGCAAGCAGTCTTGGGGCTTATGAACAGTAC. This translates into CASSLGAYEQY. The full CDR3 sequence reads CASSLGAYEQYF.

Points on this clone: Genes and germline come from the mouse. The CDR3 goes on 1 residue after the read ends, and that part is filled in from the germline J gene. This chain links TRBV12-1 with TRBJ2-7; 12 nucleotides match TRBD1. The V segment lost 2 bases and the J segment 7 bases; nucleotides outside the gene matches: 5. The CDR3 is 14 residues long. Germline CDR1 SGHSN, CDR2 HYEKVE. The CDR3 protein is CASSPRDRGHEQYF. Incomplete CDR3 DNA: TGTGCCAGCTCTCCCCGGGACAGGGGGCACGAACAGTAC.

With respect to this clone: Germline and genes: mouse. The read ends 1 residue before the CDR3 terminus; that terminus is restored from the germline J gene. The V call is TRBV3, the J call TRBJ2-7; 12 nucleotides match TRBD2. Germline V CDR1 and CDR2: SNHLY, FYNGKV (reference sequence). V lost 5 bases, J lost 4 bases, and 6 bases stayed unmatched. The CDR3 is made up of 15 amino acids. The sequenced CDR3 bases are TGTGCCAGCAGCCCCCGGACTGGGGGGGGATATGAACAGTAC. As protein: CASSPRTGGGYEQY. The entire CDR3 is CASSPRTGGGYEQYF.

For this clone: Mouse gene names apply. The CDR3 bases that were read are TGTGCCAGCAGCTTCAGGGGGGGGCAAGACACCCAGTAC. It encodes CASSFRGGQDTQY. The complete CDR3 protein is CASSFRGGQDTQYF. This chain connects TRBV3 to TRBJ2-5; D may correspond to TRBD1 or TRBD2 (7 bases each). The read ends 1 residue before the CDR3 terminus; that terminus is restored from the germline J gene. Per the germline V gene, CDR1 is SNHLY and CDR2 is FYNGKV (reference sequence). CDR3 length equals 14 residues. The V gene lost 3 bases and the J gene lost 3 bases, with 10 bases spanning the gap.

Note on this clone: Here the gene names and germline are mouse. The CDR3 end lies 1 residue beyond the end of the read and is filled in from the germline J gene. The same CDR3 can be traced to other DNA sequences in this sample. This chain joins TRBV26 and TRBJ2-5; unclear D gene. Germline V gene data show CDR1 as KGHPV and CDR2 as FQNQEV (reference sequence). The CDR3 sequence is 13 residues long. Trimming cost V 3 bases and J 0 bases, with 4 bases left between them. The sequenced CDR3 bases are TGTGCCAGCAGTCTTCGCAACCAAGACACCCAGTAC. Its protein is CASSLRNQDTQY. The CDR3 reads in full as CASSLRNQDTQYF.

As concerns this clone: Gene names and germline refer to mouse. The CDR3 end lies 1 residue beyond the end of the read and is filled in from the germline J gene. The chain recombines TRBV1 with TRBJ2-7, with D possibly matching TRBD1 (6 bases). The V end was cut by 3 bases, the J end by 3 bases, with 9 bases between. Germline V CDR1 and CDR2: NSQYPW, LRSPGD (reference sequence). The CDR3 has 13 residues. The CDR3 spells CTCSAGRGYEQYF. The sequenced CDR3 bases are TGCACCTGCAGTGCGGGCAGGGGCTATGAACAGTAC.

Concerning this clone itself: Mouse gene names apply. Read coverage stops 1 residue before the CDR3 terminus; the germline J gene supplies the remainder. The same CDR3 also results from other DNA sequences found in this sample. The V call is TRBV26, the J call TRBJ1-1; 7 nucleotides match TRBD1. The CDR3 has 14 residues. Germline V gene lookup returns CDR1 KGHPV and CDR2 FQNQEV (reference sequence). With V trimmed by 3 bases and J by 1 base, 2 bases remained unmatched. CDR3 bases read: TGTGCCAGCAGTCTTGGGACAGCGAACACAGAAGTCTTC. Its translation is CASSLGTANTEVF. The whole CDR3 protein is CASSLGTANTEVFF.

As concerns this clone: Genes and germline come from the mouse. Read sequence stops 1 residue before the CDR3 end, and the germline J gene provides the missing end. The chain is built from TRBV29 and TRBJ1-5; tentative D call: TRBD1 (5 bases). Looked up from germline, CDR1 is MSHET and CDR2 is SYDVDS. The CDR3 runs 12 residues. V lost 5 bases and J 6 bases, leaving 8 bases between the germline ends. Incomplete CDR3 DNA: TGTGCTAGCAGTGACAGACGCCAGGCTCCGCTT. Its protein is CASSDRRQAPL. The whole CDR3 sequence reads CASSDRRQAPLF. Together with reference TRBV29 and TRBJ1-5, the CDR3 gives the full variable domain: DMKVTQMPRYLIKRMGENVLLECGQDMSHETMYWYRQDPGLGLQLIYISYDVDSNSEGDIPKGYRVSRKKREHFSLILDSAKTNQTSVYFCASSDRRQAPLFGEGTRLSVL.

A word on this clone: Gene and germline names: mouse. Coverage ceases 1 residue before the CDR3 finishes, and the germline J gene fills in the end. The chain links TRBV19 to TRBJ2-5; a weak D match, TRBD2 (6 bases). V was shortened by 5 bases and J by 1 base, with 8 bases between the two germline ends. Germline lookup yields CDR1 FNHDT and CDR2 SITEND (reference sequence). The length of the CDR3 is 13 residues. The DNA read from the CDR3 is TGTGCCAGCAGCCGGGGGGACCAAGACACCCAGTAC. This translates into CASSRGDQDTQY. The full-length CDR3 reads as CASSRGDQDTQYF.

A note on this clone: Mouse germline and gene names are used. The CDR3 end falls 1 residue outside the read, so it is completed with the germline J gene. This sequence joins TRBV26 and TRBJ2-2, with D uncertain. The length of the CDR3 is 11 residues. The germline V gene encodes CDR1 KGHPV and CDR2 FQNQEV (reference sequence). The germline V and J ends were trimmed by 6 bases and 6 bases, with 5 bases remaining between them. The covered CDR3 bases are TGTGCCAGCAGGGACGCCGGGCAGCTCTAC. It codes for CASRDAGQLY. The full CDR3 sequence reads CASRDAGQLYF.

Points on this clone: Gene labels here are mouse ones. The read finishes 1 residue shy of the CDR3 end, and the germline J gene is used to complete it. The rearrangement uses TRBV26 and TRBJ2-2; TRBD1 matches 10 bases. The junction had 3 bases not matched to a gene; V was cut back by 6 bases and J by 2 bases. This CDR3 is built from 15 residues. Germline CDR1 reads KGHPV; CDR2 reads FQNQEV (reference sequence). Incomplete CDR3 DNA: TGTGCCAGCAGGATGGGACAGGGGAACACCGGGCAGCTCTAC. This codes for CASRMGQGNTGQLY. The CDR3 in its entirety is CASRMGQGNTGQLYF.

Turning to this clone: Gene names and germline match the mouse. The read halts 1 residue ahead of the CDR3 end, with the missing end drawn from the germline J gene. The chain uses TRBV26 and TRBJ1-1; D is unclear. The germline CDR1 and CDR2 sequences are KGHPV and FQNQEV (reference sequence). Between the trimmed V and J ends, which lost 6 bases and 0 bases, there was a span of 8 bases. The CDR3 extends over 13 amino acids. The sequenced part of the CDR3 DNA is TGTGCCAGCAGCCATACAGCAAACACAGAAGTCTTC. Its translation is CASSHTANTEVF. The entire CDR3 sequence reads CASSHTANTEVFF.

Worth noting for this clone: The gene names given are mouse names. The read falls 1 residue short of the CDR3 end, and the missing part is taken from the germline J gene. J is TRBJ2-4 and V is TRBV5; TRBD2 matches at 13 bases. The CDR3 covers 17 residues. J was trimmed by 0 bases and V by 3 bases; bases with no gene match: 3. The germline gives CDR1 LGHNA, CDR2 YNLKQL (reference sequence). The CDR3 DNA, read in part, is TGTGCCAGCAGCCAGGGACTGGGGGGGTCTAGTCAAAACACCTTGTAC. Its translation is CASSQGLGGSSQNTLY. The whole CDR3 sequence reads CASSQGLGGSSQNTLYF.

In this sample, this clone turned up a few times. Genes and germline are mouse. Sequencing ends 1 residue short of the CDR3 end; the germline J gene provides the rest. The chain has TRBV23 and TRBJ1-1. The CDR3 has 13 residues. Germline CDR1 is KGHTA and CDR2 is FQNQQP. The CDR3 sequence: CSSSPGRGTEVFF. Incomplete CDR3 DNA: TGCTCCAGCAGTCCGGGACGGGGCACAGAAGTCTTC.

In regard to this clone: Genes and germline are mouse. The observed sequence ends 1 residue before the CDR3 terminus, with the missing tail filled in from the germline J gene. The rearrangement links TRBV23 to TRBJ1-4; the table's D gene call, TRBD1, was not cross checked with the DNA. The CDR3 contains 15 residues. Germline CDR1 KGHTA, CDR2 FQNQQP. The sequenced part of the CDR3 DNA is TGCTCCAGCAGTCAATTGACAGGGGCCAACGAAAGATTATTT. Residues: CSSSQLTGANERLF. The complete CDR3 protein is CSSSQLTGANERLFF.

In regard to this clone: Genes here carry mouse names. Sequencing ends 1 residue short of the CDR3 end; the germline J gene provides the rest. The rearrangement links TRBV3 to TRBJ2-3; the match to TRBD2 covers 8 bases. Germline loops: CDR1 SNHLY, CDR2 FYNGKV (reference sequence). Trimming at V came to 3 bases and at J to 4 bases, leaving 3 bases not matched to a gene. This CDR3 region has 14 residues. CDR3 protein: CASSFNWGPETLYF. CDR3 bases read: TGTGCCAGCAGCTTTAACTGGGGGCCAGAAACGCTGTAT.

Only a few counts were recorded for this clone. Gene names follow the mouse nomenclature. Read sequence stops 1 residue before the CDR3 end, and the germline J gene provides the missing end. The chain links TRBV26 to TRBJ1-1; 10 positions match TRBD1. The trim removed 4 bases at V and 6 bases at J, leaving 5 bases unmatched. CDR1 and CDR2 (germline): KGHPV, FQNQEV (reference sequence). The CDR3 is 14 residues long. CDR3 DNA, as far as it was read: TGTGCCAGCAGTCCGGGACAGGGGAGGGCAGAAGTCTTC. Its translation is CASSPGQGRAEVF. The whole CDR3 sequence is CASSPGQGRAEVFF.

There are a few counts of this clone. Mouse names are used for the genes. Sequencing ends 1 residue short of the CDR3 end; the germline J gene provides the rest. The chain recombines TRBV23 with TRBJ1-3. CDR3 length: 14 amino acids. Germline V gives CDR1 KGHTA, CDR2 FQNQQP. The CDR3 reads CSSSPYNSGNTLYF. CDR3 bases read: TGCTCCAGCAGTCCCTATAATTCTGGAAATACGCTCTAT.